This entry describes one T cell receptor (beta chain). The sample belongs to a study of blood T cell repertoires in COVID-19. Method: immunoSEQ multiplex PCR; TCRdb's copy keeps in-frame clones and lacks some. Of roughly 250,000 clones in the sample, around 87% were seen once. This receptor was identified in a young woman with acute COVID-19. The sample was PBMCs or T cells enriched from blood (not recorded which).

The CDR3 DNA is TGCGCCAGCAGTGAACGGGGGCAGCGGGGCAAGGTCCGGGAGACCCAGTACTTC. Amino acids: CASSERGQRGKVRETQYF. The chain has TRBV10-2 and TRBJ2-5; TRBD2 might be the D (7 bases). Trimming took 3 bases from V and 5 from J, leaving 25 bases between them. The CDR3 totals 18 residues. The germline CDR1 and CDR2 sequences are WSHSY and SAAADI.